This T cell receptor beta chain comes out of a study of blood T cell repertoires in COVID-19. Study-level information: The United States, Italy and Spain provided the acute and convalescent COVID-19 samples. Nucleic acid was either cDNA or gDNA, and it came from T cells, B-cell-depleted T cells, or PBMCs.

In the original workflow: Reference gene primer amplification in the assay estimated nucleated cell counts. The data were produced by immunoSEQ multiplex PCR, yet TCRdb's version contains in-frame clones alone and is incomplete. That table furnishes V, J and clone size, whereas the DNA furnished D and trimming. The sample gives 98,000 or so clones, just over 85% of which show up once; 10% to 15% is in the top ten. The length of the CDR3 is 14 residues. The rearrangement links TRBV12-2 to TRBJ1-5. TRBV12-2 is a pseudogene segment. The specimen sequenced was peripheral blood. The sequence was obtained from a woman in her sixties or seventies in a cohort sampled during active or convalescent COVID-19. The CDR3 is CASRLSNDRQPQHF. The CDR3, as DNA: TGTGCAAGTCGCTTATCTAATGATCGGCAGCCCCAGCATTTT.